A single sample is the source of the 2 T cell receptor beta chains below, sequenced in a study of blood T cell repertoires in COVID-19. TCRdb's table, derived via immunoSEQ multiplex PCR, lists solely in-frame clones and lacks some. Here the sample spans approximately 220,000 clones, 90% being singletons. The sequenced sample consisted of PBMCs or T cells enriched from blood (not recorded which). The receptor set was obtained from a man aged 25 to 45 who had recovered from COVID-19.

This chain links TRBV7-2 with TRBJ2-1; D is possibly TRBD1 (6 bases). The CDR3 is 16 amino acids. CDR1 is SGHTA, CDR2 FQGNSA, per germline. V was pared by 0 bases and J by 4 bases, with 13 bases between. The CDR3 loop reads CASSLAPSGTYNEQFF. CDR3 DNA: TGTGCCAGCAGCTTAGCCCCATCCGGGACATACAATGAGCAGTTCTTC. Full variable domain (missing parts from reference TRBV7-2 and TRBJ2-1): GAGVSQSPSNKVTEKGKDVELRCDPISGHTALYWYRQSLGQGLEFLIYFQGNSAPDKSGLPSDRFSAERTGGSVSTLTIQRTQQEDSAVYLCASSLAPSGTYNEQFFGPGTRLTVL.

V and J are TRBV5-4 and TRBJ1-2, with D hard to call. Germline CDR1 and CDR2: SGHNT and YYREEE (reference sequence). The CDR3 spans 14 residues. The V end was cut by 4 bases, the J end by 4 bases, with 14 bases between. CDR3 bases: TGTGCCAGCAGCCTAATAGACTCTTCCTATGGCTACACCTTC. Amino acids: CASSLIDSSYGYTF.